What follows are 15 T cell receptor beta chains derived from one specimen sequenced in a study of regulatory T cells in long-lasting Graves disease. HTBI primers from iRepertoire and Arm-PCR of CDR3 regions yielded the TCR beta libraries. TCRdb fed the multiplex PCR reads into MiXCR, producing one record per CDR3 protein. The sample includes 450,000 to 500,000 distinct CDR3 sequences, around 16% of them seen just once. The time point is: newly diagnosed GD, antithyroid drugs for less than 3 months. The TCR library was made from RNA extracted from PBMCs. These data were also reused for a study on T cells in Graves' hyperthyroidism and ophthalmopathy.

The material was peripheral blood mononuclear cells (PBMCs), obtained at new diagnosis, from a patient treated with antithyroid drugs. The source of these receptors is a man aged 35 to 55 with Graves disease.

This clonotype was picked up many times. The chain carries TRBV20-1 and TRBJ2-1; D is perhaps TRBD2 (6 bases). V lost 5 bases and J 8 bases, leaving 16 bases between the germline ends. CDR3 length equals 13 residues. The germline gives CDR1 DFQATT, CDR2 SNEGSKA (reference sequence). CDR3 protein: CSAPRNPSDEQFF. CDR3 coding DNA: TGCAGTGCTCCCCGAAACCCTAGCGATGAGCAGTTCTTC.

The table lists this clonotype with a few counts. Since a much larger clone is just one base distant, this may be a read error. This chain links TRBV30 with TRBJ2-2; D is perhaps TRBD2 (6 bases). CDR3 length: 13 residues. V lost 2 bases and J lost 8, with 12 bases in between. CDR1 is GTSNPN, CDR2 SVGIG, per germline (reference sequence). The CDR3 protein is CAWSRLGGGELFF. The CDR3 bases are TGTGCCTGGAGTCGGCTCGGGGGAGGGGAGCTGTTTTTT.

As for this clonotype: A far larger clone is only one base removed, so a read error is likely. The gene calls are TRBV12-3 or TRBV12-4 and TRBJ2-1; D gene ambiguous. CDR3 length: 14 residues. The CDR3 DNA reads TGTGCCAACAGTTTGAGTGGTTCCTACAATGAGCAGTTCTTC. Its protein product is CANSLSGSYNEQFF.

This clonotype was detected ten times or more. J is TRBJ2-7 and V is TRBV7-9; tentatively, D is TRBD2 (5 bases). The germline V and J ends were trimmed by 1 base and 4 bases, with 23 bases remaining between them. This CDR3 is built from 18 residues. Germline values: CDR1 SEHNR, CDR2 FQNEAQ (reference sequence). CDR3 bases: TGTGCCAGCAGCTTAGATGGTTTGCGACCGGGATCATTGTACGAGCAGTACTTC. This translates into CASSLDGLRPGSLYEQYF.

This clonotype was counted ten times or more. The V gene is TRBV2, the J gene TRBJ2-7; TRBD2 aligns across 7 bases. The CDR3 totals 17 residues. Germline values: CDR1 SNHLY, CDR2 FYNNEI. The V and J ends lost 7 bases and 0 bases, in that order; junction bases with no gene match: 15. In DNA, the CDR3 is TGTGCCAGCACCTTGCACCGCTCCGGGACTATCTCCTACGAGCAGTACTTC. Encoded protein: CASTLHRSGTISYEQYF.

This clonotype came up many times. The chain combines TRBV3-1 with TRBJ2-3; 10 nucleotides line up with TRBD2. Unmatched junction bases numbered 0, after V lost 2 bases and J lost 4 bases. Germline loops: CDR1 LGHDT, CDR2 YNNKEL (reference sequence). CDR3 size: 14 residues. The CDR3 sequence is CASSQLAGADTQYF. CDR3 bases: TGTGCCAGCAGCCAACTAGCGGGAGCAGATACGCAGTATTTT.

For this clonotype: This may arise from a read error, as a much more abundant clone is one base away. The chain links TRBV9 to TRBJ1-4; no definite D call. CDR3 size: 14 residues. Germline CDR1 is SGDLS and CDR2 is YYNGEE. The CDR3 is CSSSPTGGGEKLFF. The CDR3 DNA reads TGTTCCAGCAGCCCTACGGGAGGTGGCGAAAAACTGTTTTTT.

This clonotype was detected ten times or more. The chain uses TRBV28 and TRBJ1-2, with a tentative D call TRBD1 (5 bases). The CDR3 totals 12 residues. Germline CDR1 and CDR2: MDHEN and SYDVKM. V dropped 5 bases and J dropped 2 bases, with 6 bases sitting between them. For the CDR3, the DNA is TGTGCCAGCAGTCGGGGGAACTATGGCTACACCTTC. Encoded protein: CASSRGNYGYTF.

This clonotype came up once. This sequence joins TRBV6-8 and TRBJ2-1; 9 bases are shared with TRBD2. This CDR3 comprises 18 residues. The germline CDR1 and CDR2 sequences are MNHGY and SAAAGT. Trimming took 7 bases from V and 6 from J; bases not matched to a gene: 19. CDR3 protein: CASTPGTSRRAYCNEQFF. DNA of the CDR3: TGTGCCAGCACTCCAGGGACTAGCAGGAGGGCCTACTGCAATGAGCAGTTCTTC.

V gene TRBV6-1 combines with J gene TRBJ1-1, with TRBD1 identical over 9 bases. The CDR3 contains 15 residues. After removal of 6 bases from V and 5 bases from J, the junction contained 10 bases not matched to a gene. In germline, CDR1 is MNHNS, CDR2 SASEGT. The CDR3 DNA reads as TGTGCCAGCAGCATCACAGGGGGCGCTGGGACTGAAGCTTTCTTT. Encoded protein: CASSITGGAGTEAFF.

Many counts were recorded for this clonotype. Mismatch with germline at one junction end may stem from a read error. The rearrangement uses TRBV5-1 and TRBJ2-3; 12 nucleotides agree with TRBD2. This CDR3 region has 14 residues. In germline, CDR1 is SGHRS, CDR2 YFSETQ. The CDR3 loop is CASSRLAGADTQYF. CDR3 bases: TGTGCCAGCAGCCGACTAGCGGGAGCAGATACGCAGTATTTT.

This clonotype occurred many times. The chain has TRBV11-2 and TRBJ2-7; D may be TRBD2 (6 bases). This CDR3 region has 16 residues. Germline V gene sequence: CDR1 SGHAT, CDR2 FQNNGV. The V and J ends lost 1 base and 0 bases respectively, with 13 bases between them. The CDR3: CASSLGLAQNSYEQYF. The CDR3 bases are TGTGCCAGCAGCTTAGGTCTAGCGCAAAACTCCTACGAGCAGTACTTC.

This clonotype was seen ten or more times. The chain is built from TRBV5-1 and TRBJ1-5; D gene ambiguous. The CDR3 runs to 15 residues. V lost 2 bases and J lost 0, with 9 bases in between. CDR1 is SGHRS, CDR2 YFSETQ, per germline. The CDR3 DNA reads TGCGCCAGCAGCTTCGACGGCTATAGCAATCAGCCCCAGCATTTT. Translated: CASSFDGYSNQPQHF.

This clonotype has ten or more counts. The CDR3, as DNA: TGTGCCACCAGTGATCCGGGACTAGCGGGTACCGGGGAGCTGTTTTTT. It specifies CATSDPGLAGTGELFF. V gene TRBV24-1 combines with J gene TRBJ2-2; 12 bases map to TRBD2. V shed 3 bases and J 5 bases; nucleotides not matched to a gene: 3. Germline V gene data show CDR1 as KGHDR and CDR2 as SFDVKD. The length of the CDR3 is 16 residues.

The chain combines TRBV3-1 with TRBJ1-5; D call uncertain. The ends were cut back, 2 bases at V and 6 bases at J, with 14 bases in the middle. Germline V CDR1 and CDR2: LGHDT, YNNKEL (reference sequence). The CDR3 totals 15 residues. The DNA for the CDR3 is TGTGCCAGCAGCCAAAATCCGGTCAACAGTCAGCCCCAGCATTTT. It yields the protein CASSQNPVNSQPQHF.